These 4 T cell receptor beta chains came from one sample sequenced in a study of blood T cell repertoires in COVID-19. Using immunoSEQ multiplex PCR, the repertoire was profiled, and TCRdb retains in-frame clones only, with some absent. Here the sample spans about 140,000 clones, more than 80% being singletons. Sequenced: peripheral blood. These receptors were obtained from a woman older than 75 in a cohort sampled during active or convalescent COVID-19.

The CDR3 sequence: CASSSQGADTEAFF. In nucleotides, the CDR3 is TGTGCCAGTAGTAGCCAGGGGGCGGACACTGAAGCTTTCTTT. V gene TRBV19 combines with J gene TRBJ1-1; 8 positions match TRBD1. The V gene's germline CDR1 is LNHDA and CDR2 SQIVND (reference sequence). J lost 3 bases, V lost 4 bases, and 4 bases had no gene match. The CDR3 totals 14 residues.

Written as DNA, the CDR3 is TGCAGCGTTGGTGTCCCCCAGTTCTATGGCTACACCTTC. It translates to CSVGVPQFYGYTF. The chain couples TRBV29-1 to TRBJ1-2; unclear D gene. The CDR3 has 13 amino acids. The germline gives CDR1 SQVTM, CDR2 ANQGSEA. The V end was cut by 4 bases, the J end by 4 bases, with 13 bases between.

The chain's CDR3 is CASSLVGGPPGGYTF. As DNA, the CDR3 is TGTGCCAGCAGCTTAGTAGGAGGGCCTCCGGGTGGCTACACCTTC. This chain joins TRBV7-9 and TRBJ1-2; D gene ambiguous. Trimming cost V 1 base and J 7 bases, with 16 bases left between them. This CDR3 is built from 15 residues. Germline-derived CDR1 and CDR2 are SEHNR and FQNEAQ (reference sequence).

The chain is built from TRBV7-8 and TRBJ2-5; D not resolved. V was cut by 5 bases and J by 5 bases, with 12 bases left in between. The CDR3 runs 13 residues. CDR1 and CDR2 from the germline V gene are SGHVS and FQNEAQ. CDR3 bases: TGTGCCAGCAGCGATATCTTGCGGGAGACCCAGTACTTC. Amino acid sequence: CASSDILRETQYF.